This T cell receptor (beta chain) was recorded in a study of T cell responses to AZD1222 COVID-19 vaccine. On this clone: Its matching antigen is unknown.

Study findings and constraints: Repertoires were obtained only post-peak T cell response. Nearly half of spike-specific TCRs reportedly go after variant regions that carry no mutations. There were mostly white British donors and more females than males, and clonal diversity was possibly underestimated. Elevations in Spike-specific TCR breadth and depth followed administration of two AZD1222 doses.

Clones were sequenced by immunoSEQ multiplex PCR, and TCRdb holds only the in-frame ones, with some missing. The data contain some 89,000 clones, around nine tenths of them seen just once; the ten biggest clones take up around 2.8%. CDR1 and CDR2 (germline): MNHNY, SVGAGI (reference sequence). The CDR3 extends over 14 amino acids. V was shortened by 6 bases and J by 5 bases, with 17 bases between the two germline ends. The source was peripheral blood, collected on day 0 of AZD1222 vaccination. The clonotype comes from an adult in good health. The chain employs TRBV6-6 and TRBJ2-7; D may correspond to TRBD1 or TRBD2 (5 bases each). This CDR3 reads CASSSTRGGDEQYF. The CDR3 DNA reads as TGTGCCAGCAGCTCAACTAGGGGCGGAGACGAGCAGTACTTC.